A single sample is the source of the 7 T cell receptor beta chains below, sequenced in a study of blood T cell repertoires in COVID-19. The assay was immunoSEQ multiplex PCR, and TCRdb's table has in-frame clones only and misses some. The table shows 120,000 or so clones, with almost 70% occurring only once. Sequencing used peripheral blood. These receptor sequences come from a woman between 65 and 79 years old with acute or convalescent COVID-19.

This clone was picked up many times. V is TRBV9 and J is TRBJ1-6; 9 bases are shared with TRBD1. Trimming took 3 bases from V and 7 from J; bases not matched to a gene: 11. The CDR3 loop spans 17 amino acids. Germline V lookup: CDR1 SGDLS, CDR2 YYNGEE. This CDR3 reads CASSDTGTGIGNSPLHF. The CDR3 DNA follows: TGTGCCAGCAGCGATACCGGGACAGGGATCGGGAATTCACCCCTCCACTTT.

Note on this clone: An end of the junction differs from the germline gene, which may be a read error. The V gene is TRBV6-1, the J gene TRBJ1-2; no reliable D call. Germline assignment: CDR1 MNHNS and CDR2 SASEGT. The CDR3 is 13 residues long. The DNA of the CDR3 is TGTGCCAGCAGCGAAGGAGGGTCTAAAGGCTACACCTTC. This translates into CASSEGGSKGYTF.

V is TRBV9 and J is TRBJ2-2; TRBD2 matches 10 bases. The CDR3 is 19 amino acids. Germline lookup yields CDR1 SGDLS and CDR2 YYNGEE. V gave up 4 bases and J gave up 2 bases; unmatched junction bases: 14. The CDR3, as DNA: TGTGCCAGCAGCATCCCGGGGCTAGCGGGGGCCTCAAACACCGGGGAGCTGTTTTTT. Its protein is CASSIPGLAGASNTGELFF.

This chain uses TRBV6-5 with TRBJ1-1; 10 bases align to TRBD1. The CDR3 is 15 amino acids. Trimming at V came to 6 bases and at J to 2 bases, leaving 6 bases not matched to a gene. CDR1 and CDR2 from the germline V gene are MNHEY and SVGAGI. The chain's CDR3 is CASRARTGGNTEAFF. DNA of the CDR3: TGTGCCAGCAGGGCCCGGACAGGGGGAAACACTGAAGCTTTCTTT.

The chain recombines TRBV12-5 with TRBJ2-7, with D possibly matching TRBD1 (6 bases). The germline V and J ends were trimmed by 2 bases and 3 bases, with 11 bases remaining between them. There are 14 residues in the CDR3. CDR1 is LGHNT, CDR2 FRNRAP, per germline. CDR3 DNA: TGTGCTAGTGGTTTGCTCCGGGACAACTACGAGCAGTACTTC. Protein product: CASGLLRDNYEQYF.

The chain has TRBV4-1 and TRBJ1-6; 7 bases align to TRBD1. The germline V gene has CDR1 MGHRA and CDR2 YSYEKL. Trimming removed 0 bases from V and 10 bases from J; junction bases left unmatched: 6. The CDR3 runs to 15 residues. The CDR3 region has the DNA TGCGCCAGCAGCCAAGACGAGGGGGCCTGGTCACCCCTCCACTTT. It specifies CASSQDEGAWSPLHF.

The chain has TRBV7-9 and TRBJ1-1; TRBD1 is a possible D gene (5 bases). Germline CDR1 SEHNR, CDR2 FQNEAQ (reference sequence). The V end was cut by 6 bases, the J end by 4 bases, with 18 bases between. This CDR3 spans 15 amino acids. The CDR3 spells CASSRQSGLGTEAFF. DNA of the CDR3: TGTGCCAGCAGTCGACAGTCGGGCTTGGGCACTGAAGCTTTCTTT.